This T cell receptor beta chain came from a study of T cell responses to AZD1222 COVID-19 vaccine. Overall study findings and caveats: Among AZD1222 vaccinees, only six were seropositive at baseline.

As regards this clone: Antigen: not known.

The V gene's germline CDR1 is MGHRA and CDR2 YSYEKL. The CDR3 consists of 15 residues. The V end lost 0 bases, the J end lost 7 bases, and 15 bases lay between the germline ends. Libraries were prepared by immunoSEQ multiplex PCR; TCRdb keeps only in-frame clonotypes and omits some of them. Here the sample spans roughly 100,000 clones, less than 95% being singletons. Sample: peripheral blood, taken on day 0 of AZD1222 vaccination. This receptor was identified in an adult in good health. This chain connects TRBV4-1 to TRBJ1-2; D is perhaps TRBD1 (6 bases). The chain's CDR3 is CASSQDLRGWGGYTF. Written as DNA, the CDR3 is TGCGCCAGCAGCCAAGATCTCAGGGGCTGGGGTGGCTACACCTTC.